The 7 T cell receptor beta chains in this list originate from one sample, sequenced in a study of CD8 T cells in Susac syndrome. cDNA came from about 0.5 to 1 ug RNA primed by random hexamers. One entry per CDR3 protein, called by TCRdb with MiXCR from the immunoSEQ multiplex PCR reads. The profile shows roughly 110,000 distinct CDR3 sequences, roughly 94% of them singletons. Sequences were obtained from CD8+ T cells from PBMCs. The receptor source for this set is a human donor with Susac syndrome.

The J gene is TRBJ1-1, the V gene TRBV29-1, with 7 bases lining up with TRBD1. Per germline, CDR1 SQVTM and CDR2 ANQGSEA. The V gene end was trimmed by 8 bases and the J gene end by 4 bases; junction bases not matched to a gene: 16. The CDR3 extends over 15 amino acids. CDR3 bases: TGCAGCCCCTCCGGAGAGGGGGCGTTGGGCACTGAAGCTTTCTTT. The encoded protein is CSPSGEGALGTEAFF.

The V call is TRBV7-9, the J call TRBJ2-7; possibly TRBD1 for D (6 bases). Germline V gene lookup returns CDR1 SEHNR and CDR2 FQNEAQ (reference sequence). V gave up 6 bases and J gave up 1 base, with 22 bases separating them. The CDR3 extends over 17 amino acids. The CDR3 bases are TGTGCCAGCAGACCCCCCGGACCAGGGACACCTTCCTACGAGCAGTACTTC. It specifies CASRPPGPGTPSYEQYF.

The V gene is TRBV20-1, the J gene TRBJ1-2, with TRBD1 matching 9 bases. Trimming took 3 bases from V and 5 from J; bases not matched to a gene: 16. The V gene's germline CDR1 is DFQATT and CDR2 SNEGSKA (reference sequence). This CDR3 spans 17 amino acids. The CDR3 reads CSASFRDRDYLPYGYTF. The DNA of the CDR3 is TGCAGTGCTAGCTTTCGGGACAGGGACTACCTCCCATATGGCTACACCTTC.

The V gene is TRBV12-3 or TRBV12-4, the J gene TRBJ1-2; possibly TRBD1 for D (5 bases). V was pared by 6 bases and J by 11 bases, with 16 bases between. The CDR3 has 12 amino acids. Here the CDR3 reads CASSPGGGAYTF. The CDR3 coding sequence is TGTGCCAGCAGCCCGGGTGGGGGTGCTTACACCTTC.

The gene calls are TRBV20-1 and TRBJ2-3; D call uncertain. The germline V gene encodes CDR1 DFQATT and CDR2 SNEGSKA (reference sequence). V dropped 3 bases and J dropped 5 bases, with 12 bases sitting between them. CDR3 length: 13 residues. The DNA for the CDR3 is TGCAGTGCTAGGAAGTCTATAGGAGATACGCAGTATTTT. This codes for CSARKSIGDTQYF.

The chain carries TRBV23-1 and TRBJ1-4; no firm D call. TRBV23-1 is an open reading frame whose function is uncertain. V was trimmed by 7 bases and J by 0 bases, leaving 12 bases between them. The CDR3 has 15 residues. CDR3 loop: CASTPEGATNEKLFF. The CDR3 DNA reads TGCGCCAGCACTCCAGAAGGAGCAACTAATGAAAAACTGTTTTTT.

The rearrangement uses TRBV20-1 and TRBJ2-1; D unresolved. The CDR3 is 14 amino acids. Germline CDR1 reads DFQATT; CDR2 reads SNEGSKA (reference sequence). V lost 0 bases to trimming and J lost 8 bases, with 14 bases between them. CDR3 coding DNA: TGCAGTGCTAGAGATCTGTACCCCAGCGATGAGCAGTTCTTC. It translates to CSARDLYPSDEQFF.